Listed below are T cell receptor beta chains from one sample, sequenced in a study of patients and donors after allogeneic stem cell transplantation. Each CDR3 protein is one row after TCRdb ran MiXCR on the RT-PCR reads. The profile covers around 150,000 distinct CDR3 sequences, with about two fifths appearing a single time and around 50% taken by the ten largest. Sequencing input: blood, either unsorted or a sorted T cell fraction (not recorded which). The source of these receptors is a human donor who was either an allogeneic HSCT recipient or a stem cell or donor lymphocyte infusion donor (not recorded which). It is not recorded whose cells these are; they may come from a transplant donor. CDR3s include the opening cysteine and the closing phenylalanine or tryptophan. Each record gives: CDR3 length, V gene, J gene, D gene, clone size, CDR3 protein, CDR3 DNA. D genes are given only for firm matches. Not every row has a clone size; where given, it reads once, few, many or a size class.

>16|TRBV5-1|TRBJ2-3|TRBD2|.
CASSLLAGYGTDTQYF
TGCGCCAGCAGCCTTTTAGCGGGATATGGCACAGATACGCAGTATTTT
>17|TRBV12-3/TRBV12-4|TRBJ1-6|TRBD1|.
CASSPRDSRPGNSPLHF
TGTGCCAGCAGTCCCCGGGACAGCCGGCCGGGAAATTCACCCCTCCACTTT
>13|TRBV4-3|TRBJ1-5|.|.
CASRRQRSQPQHF
TGCGCCAGCAGAAGACAGAGATCTCAGCCCCAGCATTTT
>13|TRBV7-3|TRBJ1-5|.|.
CASSSTQGQPQHF
TGTGCCAGCAGCTCCACGCAGGGACAGCCCCAGCATTTT
>19|TRBV12-3/TRBV12-4|TRBJ1-4|.|.
CASSFPPGRVRRANEKLFF
TGTGCCAGCAGTTTCCCCCCGGGCAGGGTGCGTCGGGCTAATGAAAAACTGTTTTTT
>16|TRBV5-1|TRBJ1-1|.|few
CASSLVVGGVLPEAFF
TGCGCCAGCAGCTTGGTCGTCGGGGGAGTTTTGCCTGAAGCTTTCTTT
>16|TRBV9|TRBJ1-2|TRBD1|few
CASTPTTGGAESGYTF
TGTGCCAGCACCCCTACTACAGGGGGCGCGGAAAGTGGCTACACCTTC
>14|TRBV20-1|TRBJ1-2|.|.
CSASGGGPNYGYTF
TGCAGTGCTAGTGGCGGGGGGCCTAACTATGGCTACACCTTC
>14|TRBV10-2|TRBJ1-2|.|.
CASTIRDSRHGYTF
TGCGCCAGCACCATACGGGACTCCAGGCATGGCTACACCTTC
>16|TRBV7-2|TRBJ1-1|.|.
CASSLVVRPLNTEAFF
TGTGCCAGCAGCTTAGTAGTCAGGCCGCTGAACACTGAAGCTTTCTTT
>12|TRBV2|TRBJ1-1|.|.
CASWRGDTEAFF
TGTGCCAGCTGGAGGGGAGACACTGAAGCTTTCTTT
>14|TRBV27|TRBJ1-1|.|.
CASSRPSSNTEAFF
TGTGCCAGCAGTAGACCCTCCTCCAACACTGAAGCTTTCTTT
>16|TRBV5-1|TRBJ2-1|TRBD2|.
CASSPGLAGPNNEQFF
TGCGCCAGCAGCCCCGGACTAGCGGGGCCCAACAATGAGCAGTTCTTC
>14|TRBV7-8|TRBJ1-1|.|.
CASSDRQRGTEAFF
TGTGCCAGCAGCGACAGACAGAGGGGCACTGAAGCTTTCTTT
>15|TRBV5-6|TRBJ2-3|.|few
CASSAWDGSTDTQYF
TGTGCCAGCAGCGCCTGGGACGGCTCCACAGATACGCAGTATTTT